Listed below are T cell receptor beta chains from one sample, sequenced in a study of response to subunit inactivated influenza vaccine. TCRdb independently ran MiXCR on the RT-PCR reads; one entry per CDR3 protein. This table has about 650,000 distinct CDR3 sequences, more than 15% appearing once. This sample comprised PBMCs from blood, obtained approximately 13 days after vaccination. The source of these receptors is a man aged 50-60 years who received an inactivated influenza vaccine. Each CDR3 is given with its conserved first and last residue. A D gene is named only where the DNA matches it firmly. For some rows the clone size is stated as once, few or many, or as a class when expanded; others skip it.

J | size | V | D | length | DNA | CDR3
TRBJ2-3 | once | TRBV2 | TRBD1 | 21 | TGTGCCAGCAGTGAATATCAGGGGGCGATCGAACAGATGTTCAGCACAGATACGCAGTATTTT | CASSEYQGAIEQMFSTDTQYF
TRBJ2-7 | few | TRBV18 | TRBD2 | 16 | TGTGCCAGCTCAGGGCCCGGGACTAGCGGGTCCTACGAGCAGTACTTC | CASSGPGTSGSYEQYF
TRBJ2-7 | many | TRBV4-3 | - | 14 | TGCGCCAGCAGCCAAGGGAATCTCGATACCGTGCAGTACTTC | CASSQGNLDTVQYF
TRBJ1-1 | few | TRBV18 | TRBD1 | 15 | TGTGCCAGCTCCTTACAGGGGACGGGGAACACTGAAGCTTTCTTT | CASSLQGTGNTEAFF
TRBJ2-1 | few | TRBV20-1 | TRBD1 | 14 | TGCAGTGCTACAGACAGGGACTCCTACAATGAGCAGTTCTTC | CSATDRDSYNEQFF
TRBJ2-7 | few | TRBV28 | TRBD2 | 12 | TGTGCCAGCAGGTTCGGGGAGGGCGAGCAGTACTTC | CASRFGEGEQYF
TRBJ2-7 | few | TRBV6-5 | - | 15 | TGTGCCAGCAGTACCGATGAGGGGAGCTCCTACGAGCAGTACTTC | CASSTDEGSSYEQYF
TRBJ2-1 | few | TRBV29-1 | TRBD1 | 13 | TGCAGCGACGGACAGGGTGCGAGGAATGAGCAGTTCTTC | CSDGQGARNEQFF
TRBJ2-1 | few | TRBV28 | TRBD1 | 9 | TGTGCCAGGAAGACAGGGAAGTTCTTC | CARKTGKFF
TRBJ1-2 | - | TRBV28 | TRBD1 | 12 | TGTGCCAGCAGTGTACAGGGGTCGGGCTACACCTTC | CASSVQGSGYTF
TRBJ1-1 | - | TRBV6-6 | - | 13 | TGTGCCAGCAGTTACCGGGCGGGCACTGAAGCTTTCTTT | CASSYRAGTEAFF
TRBJ1-2 | - | TRBV5-6 | - | 13 | TGTGCCAGCAGCTTGGCCGGGGTGGATGGCTACACCTTC | CASSLAGVDGYTF
TRBJ2-1 | - | TRBV19 | - | 15 | TGTGCCAGTAGCCTGGGGCTAGGGGAAGGCAATGAGCAGTTCTTC | CASSLGLGEGNEQFF
TRBJ2-1 | few | TRBV20-1 | - | 14 | TGCAGTGCTAGAAGTGGAAGCTCCTACAATGAGCAGTTCTTC | CSARSGSSYNEQFF
TRBJ1-6 | - | TRBV27 | - | 15 | TGTGCCAGCAGTTTAAACGGGAGGCCAAATTCACCCCTCCACTTT | CASSLNGRPNSPLHF
TRBJ2-2 | - | TRBV7-9 | TRBD1 | 15 | TGTGCCAGCAGCTCCGGACAGGGGGCGCCCGGGGAGCTGTTTTTT | CASSSGQGAPGELFF
TRBJ2-7 | few | TRBV10-3 | - | 12 | TGTGCCATCAGTGAGTCGGTCTACGAGCAGTACTTC | CAISESVYEQYF
TRBJ1-1 | few | TRBV29-1 | TRBD1 | 16 | TGCAGCGTTTTTGACAGGGGCATACGAAGGAACACTGAAGCTTTCTTT | CSVFDRGIRRNTEAFF
TRBJ1-6 | - | TRBV4-2 | - | 15 | TGTGCCAGCAGCCAAGATAGGCAGGGTAATTCACCCCTCCACTTT | CASSQDRQGNSPLHF
TRBJ2-7 | many | TRBV14 | TRBD2 | 15 | TGTGCCAGCAGCCCTCCGGGACTAGCGGGGGGTAAGCAGTACTTC | CASSPPGLAGGKQYF
TRBJ2-7 | - | TRBV20-1 | TRBD1 | 15 | TGCAGTGCTAGAGATCTGAGACAGGGGGCAAGGGAGCAGTACTTC | CSARDLRQGAREQYF
TRBJ2-5 | - | TRBV11-1 | - | 11 | TGTGCCAGCTTGGGAGGAGAGACCCAGTACTTC | CASLGGETQYF
TRBJ2-3 | - | TRBV20-1 | - | 16 | TGCAGTGCTAGAGATTCGAAGCGTTTCCACACAGATACGCAGTATTTT | CSARDSKRFHTDTQYF
TRBJ2-5 | few | TRBV5-1 | - | 15 | TGCGCCAGCAGCCCAATACCGGGACCACAAGAGACCCAGTACTTC | CASSPIPGPQETQYF
TRBJ2-1 | - | TRBV30 | - | 12 | TGTGCCTGGACCGATACCTACAATGAGCAGTTCTTC | CAWTDTYNEQFF
TRBJ2-5 | few | TRBV24-1 | - | 16 | TGTGCCACCAGTGCCCTGGGGGACACTTACCAAGAGACCCAGTACTTC | CATSALGDTYQETQYF
TRBJ2-6 | - | TRBV12-3/TRBV12-4 | - | 15 | TGTGCCAGCACAAATCGAACAAGGCGGGCCAACGTCCTGACTTTC | CASTNRTRRANVLTF
TRBJ2-3 | many | TRBV11-2 | - | 13 | TGTGCCAGCAGCTTAATGGGGACAGATACGCAGTATTTT | CASSLMGTDTQYF
TRBJ2-7 | few | TRBV20-1 | TRBD2 | 14 | TGCAGTGCCACCCCATCGGGACTACACTACGAGCAGTACTTC | CSATPSGLHYEQYF
TRBJ2-4 | - | TRBV6-5 | TRBD2 | 14 | TGTGCCAGCAGTTACGGTACTAGCGGAAACATTCAGTACTTC | CASSYGTSGNIQYF
TRBJ2-1 | many | TRBV5-5 | - | 11 | TGTGCCAGCACCGGATGGGATGAGCAGTTCTTC | CASTGWDEQFF
TRBJ1-1 | - | TRBV14 | - | 14 | TGTGCCAGCAGCGTCACACAGGGTTTTACTGAAGTTTTCTTT | CASSVTQGFTEVFF
TRBJ2-3 | few | TRBV7-8 | - | 15 | TGTGCCAGCAGCTTAGTTTTTGCGGTCTCAGATACGCAGTATTTT | CASSLVFAVSDTQYF
TRBJ2-5 | few | TRBV9 | - | 16 | TGTGCCAGCAGCACCCGCGGTTGGACGGCCCAAGAGACCCAGTACTTC | CASSTRGWTAQETQYF
TRBJ2-2 | - | TRBV10-3 | - | 16 | TGTGCCATCAGCTTCGCCCCGGGACTTAACACCGGGGAGCTGTTTTTT | CAISFAPGLNTGELFF
TRBJ1-5 | few | TRBV20-1 | - | 14 | TGCAGTGCCTCGGCCGGCAGTAGCAATCAGCCCCAGCATTTT | CSASAGSSNQPQHF
TRBJ1-1 | - | TRBV6-2/TRBV6-3 | TRBD1 | 13 | TGTGCCAGCAGTTACACAGGGGTTGGTGAAGCTTTCTTT | CASSYTGVGEAFF
TRBJ2-7 | - | TRBV5-1 | - | 14 | TGCGCCAACAGCTGGGAGGGACAGAGCAACGAGCAGTACTTC | CANSWEGQSNEQYF
TRBJ2-7 | few | TRBV2 | - | 15 | TGTGCCAGCAGTGAAGTAGGAGGATACTCCTACGAGCAGTACTTC | CASSEVGGYSYEQYF
TRBJ2-5 | - | TRBV6-4 | - | 15 | TGTGCCAGAGCCCCTCTTTCGGCGGCAGAGGAGACCCAGTACTTC | CARAPLSAAEETQYF
TRBJ1-6 | - | TRBV7-9 | TRBD1 | 15 | TGTGCCAGCAGCTTAGGGGACAGTGGGAATTCACCCCTCCACTTT | CASSLGDSGNSPLHF
TRBJ2-3 | - | TRBV10-2 | TRBD2 | 17 | TGCGCCAGCGCACTTTCTAGCGGGGGGCGGGTAGCAGATACGCAGTATTTT | CASALSSGGRVADTQYF
TRBJ2-3 | many | TRBV6-5 | - | 18 | TGTGCCAGCAGTTACTCGCCTCCGGTCGCGGGGAGCACAGATACGCAGTATTTT | CASSYSPPVAGSTDTQYF
TRBJ2-1 | - | TRBV27 | - | 15 | TGTGCCAGCAGTTTAGCAGGGGCGGTCCACAATGAGCAGTTCTTC | CASSLAGAVHNEQFF
TRBJ2-7 | many | TRBV28 | - | 13 | TGTGCCAGCAGTTCACCACTGAGCTACGAGCAGTACTTC | CASSSPLSYEQYF
TRBJ1-1 | many | TRBV6-2/TRBV6-3 | TRBD1 | 17 | TGTGCCAGCAGTTTCGGACAGGGTATAAGCGTGAACACTGAAGCTTTCTTT | CASSFGQGISVNTEAFF
TRBJ1-1 | few | TRBV4-3 | - | 16 | TGCGCCAGCAGCCAAGATCCCATGGTGGCCGGGGCTGAAGCTTTCTTT | CASSQDPMVAGAEAFF
TRBJ2-2 | few | TRBV12-3/TRBV12-4 | - | 15 | TGTGCCAGCAGTCCCGGGATCATGAACACCGGGGAGCTGTTTTTT | CASSPGIMNTGELFF
TRBJ2-5 | - | TRBV20-1 | - | 14 | TGCAGTGCTAGAGATGGGGGGTACACGGAGACCCAGTACTTC | CSARDGGYTETQYF
TRBJ2-2 | few | TRBV4-2 | - | 15 | TGTGCCAGCAGCCAAGAAACGGCGAGGGGCGGGGAGCTGTTTTTT | CASSQETARGGELFF
TRBJ1-5 | - | TRBV5-1 | - | 14 | TGCGCCAGCAGCTTGGACGGGGGGAGGCAGCCCCAGCATTTT | CASSLDGGRQPQHF
TRBJ2-2 | - | TRBV6-5 | - | 11 | TGTGCCAGCAGGAGCACCGGGGAGCTGTTTTTT | CASRSTGELFF
TRBJ2-7 | - | TRBV19 | - | 13 | TGTGCCAGCTCGGGACACGGCCCCTACGAGCAGTACTTC | CASSGHGPYEQYF
TRBJ1-2 | few | TRBV6-5 | TRBD1 | 12 | TGTGCCAGCGGACAGGGACAATTCGGCTACACCTTC | CASGQGQFGYTF
TRBJ2-7 | many | TRBV5-1 | - | 13 | TGCGCCAGCAGCTTGTCAGCCAACTACGAGCAGTACTTC | CASSLSANYEQYF